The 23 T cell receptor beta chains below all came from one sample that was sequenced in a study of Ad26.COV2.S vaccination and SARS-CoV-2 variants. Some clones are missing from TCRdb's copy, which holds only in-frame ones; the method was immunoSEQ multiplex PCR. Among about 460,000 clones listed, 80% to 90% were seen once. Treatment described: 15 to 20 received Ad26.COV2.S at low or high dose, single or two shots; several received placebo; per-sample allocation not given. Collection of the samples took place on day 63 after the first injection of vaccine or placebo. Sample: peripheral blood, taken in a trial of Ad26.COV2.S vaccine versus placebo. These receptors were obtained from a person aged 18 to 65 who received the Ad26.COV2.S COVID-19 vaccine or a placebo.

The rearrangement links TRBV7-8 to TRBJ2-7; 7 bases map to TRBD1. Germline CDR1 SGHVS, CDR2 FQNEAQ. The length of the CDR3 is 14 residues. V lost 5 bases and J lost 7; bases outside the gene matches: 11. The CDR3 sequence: CASSNADRASEQYF. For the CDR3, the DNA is TGTGCCAGCAGCAACGCTGACAGGGCGAGTGAGCAGTACTTC.

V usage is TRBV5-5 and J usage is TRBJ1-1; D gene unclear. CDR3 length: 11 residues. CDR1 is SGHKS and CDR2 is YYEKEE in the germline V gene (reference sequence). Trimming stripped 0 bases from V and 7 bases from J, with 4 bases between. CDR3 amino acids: CASSLVGEAFF. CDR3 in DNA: TGTGCCAGCAGCTTGGTAGGTGAAGCTTTCTTT.

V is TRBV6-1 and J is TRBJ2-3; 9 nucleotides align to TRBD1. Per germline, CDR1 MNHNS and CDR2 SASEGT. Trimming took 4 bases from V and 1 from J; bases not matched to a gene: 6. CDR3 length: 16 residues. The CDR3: CASSGTGGAGTDTQYF. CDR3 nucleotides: TGTGCCAGCAGTGGTACAGGGGGCGCAGGCACAGATACGCAGTATTTT.

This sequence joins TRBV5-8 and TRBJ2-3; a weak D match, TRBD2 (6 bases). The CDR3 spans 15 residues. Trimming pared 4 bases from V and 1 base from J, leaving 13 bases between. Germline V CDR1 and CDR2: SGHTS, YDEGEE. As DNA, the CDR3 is TGTGCCAGCAGCACGGGGGACGGTGGCACAGATACGCAGTATTTT. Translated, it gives CASSTGDGGTDTQYF.

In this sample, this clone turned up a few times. DNA of the CDR3: TGCGCCAGCAGCCCACAGGGAAACTTCTACGAGCAGTACTTC. Translating gives CASSPQGNFYEQYF. The rearrangement links TRBV5-1 to TRBJ2-7; tentatively, D is TRBD1 (6 bases). The length of the CDR3 is 14 residues. Looked up from germline, CDR1 is SGHRS and CDR2 is YFSETQ. Trimming pared 4 bases from V and 3 bases from J, leaving 14 bases between.

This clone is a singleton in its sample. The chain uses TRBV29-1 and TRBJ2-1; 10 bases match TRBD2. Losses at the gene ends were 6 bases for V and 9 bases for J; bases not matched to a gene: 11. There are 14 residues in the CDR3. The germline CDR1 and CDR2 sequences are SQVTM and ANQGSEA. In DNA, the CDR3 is TGCAGCGTAACGCAGAGCGGGAGGGCCGGTGAGCAGTTCTTC. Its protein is CSVTQSGRAGEQFF.

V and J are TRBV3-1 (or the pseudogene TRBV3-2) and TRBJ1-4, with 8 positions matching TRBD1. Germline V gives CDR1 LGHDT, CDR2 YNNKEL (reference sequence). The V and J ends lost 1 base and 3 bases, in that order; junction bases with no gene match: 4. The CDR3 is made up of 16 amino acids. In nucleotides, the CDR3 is TGTGCCAGCAGCCAAGTTTTGACAGGGGCTAATGAAAAACTGTTTTTT. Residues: CASSQVLTGANEKLFF.

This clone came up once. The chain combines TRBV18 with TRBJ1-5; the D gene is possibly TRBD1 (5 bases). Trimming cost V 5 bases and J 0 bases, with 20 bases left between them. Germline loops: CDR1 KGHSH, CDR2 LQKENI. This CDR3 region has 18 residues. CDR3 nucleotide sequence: TGTGCCAGCTCATCGGGGACGGTGAACCGTTATAGCAATCAGCCCCAGCATTTT. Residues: CASSSGTVNRYSNQPQHF.

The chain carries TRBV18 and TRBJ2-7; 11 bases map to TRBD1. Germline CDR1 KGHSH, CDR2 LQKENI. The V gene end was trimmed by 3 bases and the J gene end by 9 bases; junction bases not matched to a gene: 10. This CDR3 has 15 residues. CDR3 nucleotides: TGTGCCAGCTCACCTCCGGGACAGGGGGTTACGTTGCAGTACTTC. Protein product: CASSPPGQGVTLQYF.

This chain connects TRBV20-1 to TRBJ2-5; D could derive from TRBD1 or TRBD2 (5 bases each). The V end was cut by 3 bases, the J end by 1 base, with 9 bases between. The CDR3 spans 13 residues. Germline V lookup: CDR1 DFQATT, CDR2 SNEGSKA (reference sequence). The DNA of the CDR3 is TGCAGTGCTAGTAGGGGAGTCCAAGAGACCCAGTACTTC. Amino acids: CSASRGVQETQYF.

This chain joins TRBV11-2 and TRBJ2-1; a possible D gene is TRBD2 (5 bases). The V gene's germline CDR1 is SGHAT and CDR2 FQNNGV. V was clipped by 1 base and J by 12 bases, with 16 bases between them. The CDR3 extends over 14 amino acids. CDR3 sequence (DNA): TGTGCCAGCAGCTTAGTGACAAGGGCCGCGGGGCAGTTCTTC. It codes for CASSLVTRAAGQFF. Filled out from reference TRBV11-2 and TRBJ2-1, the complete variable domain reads EAGVAQSPRYKIIEKRQSVAFWCNPISGHATLYWYQQILGQGPKLLIQFQNNGVVDDSQLPKDRFSAERLKGVDSTLKIQPAKLEDSAVYLCASSLVTRAAGQFFGPGTRLTVL.

CDR3 bases: TGCGCCAGCAGCCTTTGGTTTAAGAATCAGCCCCAGCATTTT. Its protein product is CASSLWFKNQPQHF. V usage is TRBV4-3 and J usage is TRBJ1-5; D is undetermined. CDR1 is LGHNA, CDR2 YSLEER, per germline. V gave up 4 bases and J gave up 4 bases, with 11 bases separating them. This CDR3 comprises 14 residues.

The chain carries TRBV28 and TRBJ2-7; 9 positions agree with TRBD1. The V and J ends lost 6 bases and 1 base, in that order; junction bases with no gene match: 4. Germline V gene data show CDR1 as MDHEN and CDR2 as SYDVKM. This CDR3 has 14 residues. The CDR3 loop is CASRGTGWSYEQYF. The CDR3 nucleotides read TGTGCCAGCAGGGGGACAGGGTGGTCCTACGAGCAGTACTTC.

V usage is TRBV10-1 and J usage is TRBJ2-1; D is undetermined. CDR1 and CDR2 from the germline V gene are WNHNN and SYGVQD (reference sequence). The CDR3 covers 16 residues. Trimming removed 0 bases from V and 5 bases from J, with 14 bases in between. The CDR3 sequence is CASSESYMGSDNEQFF. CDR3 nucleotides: TGCGCCAGCAGTGAGTCGTACATGGGCAGTGACAATGAGCAGTTCTTC.

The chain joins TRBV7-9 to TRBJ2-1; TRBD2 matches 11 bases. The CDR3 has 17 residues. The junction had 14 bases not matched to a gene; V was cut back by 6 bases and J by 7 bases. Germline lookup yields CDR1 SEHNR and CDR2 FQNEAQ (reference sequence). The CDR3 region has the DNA TGTGCCAGCAGACCCCCTAGCGGGGGGCTGCCTGGGAATGAGCAGTTCTTC. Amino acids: CASRPPSGGLPGNEQFF.

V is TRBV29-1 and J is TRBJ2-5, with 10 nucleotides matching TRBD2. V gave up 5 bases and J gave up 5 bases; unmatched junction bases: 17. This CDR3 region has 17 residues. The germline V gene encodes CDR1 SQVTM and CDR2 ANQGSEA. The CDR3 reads CSVTSGLAITGGETQYF. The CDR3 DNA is TGCAGCGTTACGTCGGGACTAGCGATTACGGGCGGGGAGACCCAGTACTTC.

CDR3 in amino acids: CASSEIIYEQYF. The CDR3 DNA reads TGCGCCAGCAGTGAGATCATTTACGAGCAGTACTTC. J is TRBJ2-7 and V is TRBV10-2; D is ambiguous. V shed 2 bases and J shed 4 bases, with 6 bases lying between them. CDR1 and CDR2 (germline): WSHSY, SAAADI. This CDR3 has 12 residues.

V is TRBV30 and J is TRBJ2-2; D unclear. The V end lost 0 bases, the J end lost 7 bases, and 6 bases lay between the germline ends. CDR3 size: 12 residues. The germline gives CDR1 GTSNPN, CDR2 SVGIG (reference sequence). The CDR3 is CAWSVRYGELFF. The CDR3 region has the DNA TGTGCCTGGAGTGTACGGTACGGGGAGCTGTTTTTT. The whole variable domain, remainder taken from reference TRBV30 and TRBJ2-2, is SQTIHQWPATLVQPVGSPLSLECTVEGTSNPNLYWYRQAAGRGLQLLFYSVGIGQISSEVPQNLSASRPQDRQFILSSKKLLLSDSGFYLCAWSVRYGELFFGEGSRLTVL.

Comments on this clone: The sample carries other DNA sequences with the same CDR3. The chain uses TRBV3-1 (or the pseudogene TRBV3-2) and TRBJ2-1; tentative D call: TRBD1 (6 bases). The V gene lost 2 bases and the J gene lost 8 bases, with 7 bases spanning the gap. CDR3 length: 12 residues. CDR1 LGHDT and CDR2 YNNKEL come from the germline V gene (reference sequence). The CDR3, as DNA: TGTGCCAGCAGCCAACAGGGGTATGAGCAGTTCTTC. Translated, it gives CASSQQGYEQFF.

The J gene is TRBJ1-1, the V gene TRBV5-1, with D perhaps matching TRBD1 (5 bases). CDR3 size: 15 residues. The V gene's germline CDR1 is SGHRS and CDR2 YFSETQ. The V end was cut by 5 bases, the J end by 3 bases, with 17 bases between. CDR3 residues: CASSPLQRGYTEAFF. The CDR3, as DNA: TGCGCCAGCAGTCCTTTGCAGAGGGGCTACACTGAAGCTTTCTTT.

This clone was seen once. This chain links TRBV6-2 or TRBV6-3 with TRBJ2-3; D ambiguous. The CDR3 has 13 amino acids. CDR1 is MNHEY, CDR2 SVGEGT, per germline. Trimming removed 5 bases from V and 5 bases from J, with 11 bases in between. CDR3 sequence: CASSRSELDTQYF. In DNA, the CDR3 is TGTGCCAGCAGTCGGAGCGAATTAGATACGCAGTATTTT.

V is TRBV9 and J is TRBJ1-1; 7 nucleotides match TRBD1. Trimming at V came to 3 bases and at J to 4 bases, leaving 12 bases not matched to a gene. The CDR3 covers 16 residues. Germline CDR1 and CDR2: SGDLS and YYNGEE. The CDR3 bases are TGTGCCAGCAGCGGGGGAGAGGGGGCGAGGCGCACTGAAGCTTTCTTT. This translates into CASSGGEGARRTEAFF.

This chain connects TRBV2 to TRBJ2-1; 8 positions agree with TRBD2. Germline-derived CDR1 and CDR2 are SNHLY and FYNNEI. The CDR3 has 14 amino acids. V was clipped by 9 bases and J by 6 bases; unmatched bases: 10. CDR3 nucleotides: TGTGCCAGTTCGGGACTAGATACTCGCAATGAGCAGTTCTTC. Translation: CASSGLDTRNEQFF.